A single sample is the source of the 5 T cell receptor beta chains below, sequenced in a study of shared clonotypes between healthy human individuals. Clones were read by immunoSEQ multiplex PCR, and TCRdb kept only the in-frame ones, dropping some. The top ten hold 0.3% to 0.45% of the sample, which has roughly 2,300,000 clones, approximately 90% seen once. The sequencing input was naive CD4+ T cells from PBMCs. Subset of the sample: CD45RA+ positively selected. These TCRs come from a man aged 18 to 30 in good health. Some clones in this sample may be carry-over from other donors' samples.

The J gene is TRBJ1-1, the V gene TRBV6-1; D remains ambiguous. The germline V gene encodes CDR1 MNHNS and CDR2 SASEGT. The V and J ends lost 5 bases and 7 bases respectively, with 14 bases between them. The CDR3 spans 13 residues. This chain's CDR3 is CASSTERYIEAFF. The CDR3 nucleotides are TGTGCCAGCAGTACCGAAAGGTATATTGAAGCTTTCTTT.

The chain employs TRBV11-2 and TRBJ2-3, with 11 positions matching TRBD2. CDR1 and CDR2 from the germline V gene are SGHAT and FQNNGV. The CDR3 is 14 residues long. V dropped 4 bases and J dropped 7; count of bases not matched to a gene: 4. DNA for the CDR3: TGTGCCAGCAGCTCCGGGACTAGCGGAAATACGCAGTATTTT. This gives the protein CASSSGTSGNTQYF.

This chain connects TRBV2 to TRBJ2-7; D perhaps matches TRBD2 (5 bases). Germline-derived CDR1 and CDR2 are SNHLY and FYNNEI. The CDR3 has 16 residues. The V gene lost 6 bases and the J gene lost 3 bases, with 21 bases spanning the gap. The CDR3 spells CASSPTSFLEGYEQYF. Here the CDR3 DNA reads TGTGCCAGCAGCCCCACCAGTTTCCTCGAGGGCTACGAGCAGTACTTC.

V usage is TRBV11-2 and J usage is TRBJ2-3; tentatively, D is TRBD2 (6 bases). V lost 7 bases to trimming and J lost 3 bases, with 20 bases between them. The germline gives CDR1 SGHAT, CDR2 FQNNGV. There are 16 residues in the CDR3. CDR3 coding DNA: TGTGCCAGCAACTCGGGCTGGAGGGCGCGGACAGATACGCAGTATTTT. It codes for CASNSGWRARTDTQYF. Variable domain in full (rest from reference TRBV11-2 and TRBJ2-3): EAGVAQSPRYKIIEKRQSVAFWCNPISGHATLYWYQQILGQGPKLLIQFQNNGVVDDSQLPKDRFSAERLKGVDSTLKIQPAKLEDSAVYLCASNSGWRARTDTQYFGPGTRLTVL.

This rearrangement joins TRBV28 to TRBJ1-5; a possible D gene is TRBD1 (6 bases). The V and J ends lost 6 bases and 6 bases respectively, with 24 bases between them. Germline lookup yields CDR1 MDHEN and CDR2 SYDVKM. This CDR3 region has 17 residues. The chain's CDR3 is CASSPGDTSFLTQPQHF. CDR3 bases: TGTGCCAGCAGCCCTGGGGACACGAGTTTTCTCACTCAGCCCCAGCATTTT. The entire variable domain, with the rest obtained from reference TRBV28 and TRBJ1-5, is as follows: DVKVTQSSRYLVKRTGEKVFLECVQDMDHENMFWYRQDPGLGLRLIYFSYDVKMKEKGDIPEGYSVSREKKERFSLILESASTNQTSMYLCASSPGDTSFLTQPQHFGDGTRLSIL.